This T cell receptor (beta chain) derives from a study of response to subunit inactivated influenza vaccine. V was trimmed by 6 bases and J by 3 bases, leaving 18 bases between them. This CDR3 is 14 amino acids long. Per germline, CDR1 DFQATT and CDR2 SNEGSKA (reference sequence). Each CDR3 protein gets one entry after TCRdb re-called the RT-PCR reads with MiXCR. Among under 950,000 distinct CDR3 sequences listed, 21% were seen once. Study observations and caveats: Authors suggested each seasonal influenza vaccination recruits few new T cells.

In its sample, this clonotype was seen a few times. What it recognizes is unknown. This specimen was PBMCs from blood, taken 5 days after vaccination. The clonotype was recovered from a man aged 45 to 65 who received an inactivated influenza vaccine. The chain uses TRBV20-1 and TRBJ2-7, with D perhaps TRBD2 (5 bases). CDR3 sequence (DNA): TGCAGTGCCCCTGTTTTGAGGGTTGACTACGAGCAGTACTTC. Translated: CSAPVLRVDYEQYF.